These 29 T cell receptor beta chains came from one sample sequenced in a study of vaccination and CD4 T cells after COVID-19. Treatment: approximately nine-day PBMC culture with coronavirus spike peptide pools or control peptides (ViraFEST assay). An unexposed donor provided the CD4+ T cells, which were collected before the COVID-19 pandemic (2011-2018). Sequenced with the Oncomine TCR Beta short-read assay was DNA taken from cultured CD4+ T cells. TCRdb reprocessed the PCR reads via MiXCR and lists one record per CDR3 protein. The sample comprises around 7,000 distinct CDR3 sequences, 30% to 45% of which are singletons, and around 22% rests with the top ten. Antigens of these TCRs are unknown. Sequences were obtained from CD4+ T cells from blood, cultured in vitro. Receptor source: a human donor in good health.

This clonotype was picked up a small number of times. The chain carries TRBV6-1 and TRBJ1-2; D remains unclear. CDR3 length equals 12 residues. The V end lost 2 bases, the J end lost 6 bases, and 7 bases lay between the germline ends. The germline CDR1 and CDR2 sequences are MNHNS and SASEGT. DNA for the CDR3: TGTGCCAGCAGTGAATTAGGGAATGGCTACACCTTC. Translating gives CASSELGNGYTF.

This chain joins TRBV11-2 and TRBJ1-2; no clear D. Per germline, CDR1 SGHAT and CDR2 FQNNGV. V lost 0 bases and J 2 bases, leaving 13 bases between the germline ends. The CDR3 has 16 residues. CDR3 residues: CASSLDLLTQNYGYTF. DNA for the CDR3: TGTGCCAGCAGCTTAGATCTATTAACACAGAACTATGGCTACACCTTC.

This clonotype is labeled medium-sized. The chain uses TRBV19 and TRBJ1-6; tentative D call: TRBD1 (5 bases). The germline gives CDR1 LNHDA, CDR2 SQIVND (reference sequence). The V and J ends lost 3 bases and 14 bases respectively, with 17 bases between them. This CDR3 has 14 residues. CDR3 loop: CASSISPDVRALHF. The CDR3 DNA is TGTGCCAGTAGTATCTCACCCGACGTCAGGGCCCTCCACTTT.

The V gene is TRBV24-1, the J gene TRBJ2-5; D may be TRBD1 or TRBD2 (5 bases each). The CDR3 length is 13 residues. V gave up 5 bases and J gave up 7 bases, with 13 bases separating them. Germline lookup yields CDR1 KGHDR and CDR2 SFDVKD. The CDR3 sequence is CATSGGRTSTQYF. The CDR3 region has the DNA TGTGCCACCAGTGGGGGACGGACGTCGACCCAGTACTTC.

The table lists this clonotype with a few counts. CDR3 nucleotides: TGTGCCAGCAGTTACGAGGGACAGGGGGTTAACTATGGCTACACCTTC. It specifies CASSYEGQGVNYGYTF. This chain links TRBV6-5 with TRBJ1-2; TRBD1 matches at 11 bases. Germline V gives CDR1 MNHEY, CDR2 SVGAGI. The CDR3 has 16 amino acids. Losses at the gene ends were 2 bases for V and 1 base for J; bases not matched to a gene: 3.

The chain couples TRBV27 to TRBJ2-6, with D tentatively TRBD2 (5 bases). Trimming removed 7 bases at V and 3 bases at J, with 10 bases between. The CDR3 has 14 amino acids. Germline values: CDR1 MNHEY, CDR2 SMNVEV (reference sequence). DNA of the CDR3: TGTGCCAGCACCCAACGGGGTGGGGCCAACGTCCTGACTTTC. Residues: CASTQRGGANVLTF. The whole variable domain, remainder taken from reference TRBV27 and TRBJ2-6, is EAQVTQNPRYLITVTGKKLTVTCSQNMNHEYMSWYRQDPGLGLRQIYYSMNVEVTDKGDVPEGYKVSRKEKRNFPLILESPSPNQTSLYFCASTQRGGANVLTFGAGSRLTVL.

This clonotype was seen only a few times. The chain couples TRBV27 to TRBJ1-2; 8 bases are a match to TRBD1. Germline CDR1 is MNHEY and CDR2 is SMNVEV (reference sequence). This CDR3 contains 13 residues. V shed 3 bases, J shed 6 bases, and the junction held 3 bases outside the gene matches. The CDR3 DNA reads TGTGCCAGCAGTTTGCAGGGGGCCGATGGCTACACCTTC. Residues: CASSLQGADGYTF.

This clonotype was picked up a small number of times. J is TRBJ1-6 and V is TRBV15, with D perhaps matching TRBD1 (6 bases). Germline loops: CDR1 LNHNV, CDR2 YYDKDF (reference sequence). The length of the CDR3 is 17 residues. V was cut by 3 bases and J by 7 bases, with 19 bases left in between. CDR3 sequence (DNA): TGTGCCACCAGCAGGGTTCGTACAGGGAATTGGAATTCACCCCTCCACTTT. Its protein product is CATSRVRTGNWNSPLHF.

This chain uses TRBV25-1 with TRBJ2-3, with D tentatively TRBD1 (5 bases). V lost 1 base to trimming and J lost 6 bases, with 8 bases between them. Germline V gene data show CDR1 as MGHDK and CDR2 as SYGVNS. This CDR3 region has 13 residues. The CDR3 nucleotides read TGTGCCAGCAGTGAATCAGGGCCCGATACGCAGTATTTT. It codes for CASSESGPDTQYF. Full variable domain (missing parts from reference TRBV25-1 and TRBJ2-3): EADIYQTPRYLVIGTGKKITLECSQTMGHDKMYWYQQDPGMELHLIHYSYGVNSTEKGDLSSESTVSRIRTEHFPLTLESARPSHTSQYLCASSESGPDTQYFGPGTRLTVL.

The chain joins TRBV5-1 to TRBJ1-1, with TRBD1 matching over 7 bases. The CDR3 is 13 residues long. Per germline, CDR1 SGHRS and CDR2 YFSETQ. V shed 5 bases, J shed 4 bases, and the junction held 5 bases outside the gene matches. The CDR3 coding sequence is TGCGCCAGCAGAGGGGGCGTCAGCACTGAAGCTTTCTTT. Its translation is CASRGGVSTEAFF.

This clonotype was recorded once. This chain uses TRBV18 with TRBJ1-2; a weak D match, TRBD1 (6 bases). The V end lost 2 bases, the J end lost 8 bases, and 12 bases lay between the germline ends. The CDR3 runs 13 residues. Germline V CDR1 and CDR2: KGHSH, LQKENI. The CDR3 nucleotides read TGTGCCAGCTCACCAATGGGGGCAGAAGGCTACACCTTC. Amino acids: CASSPMGAEGYTF.

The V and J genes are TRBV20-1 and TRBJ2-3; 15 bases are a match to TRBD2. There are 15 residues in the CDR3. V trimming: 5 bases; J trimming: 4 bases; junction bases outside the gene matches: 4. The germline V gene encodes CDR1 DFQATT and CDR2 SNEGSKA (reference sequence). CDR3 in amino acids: CSAGGLAGGADTQYF. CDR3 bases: TGCAGTGCTGGGGGACTAGCGGGGGGCGCAGATACGCAGTATTTT.

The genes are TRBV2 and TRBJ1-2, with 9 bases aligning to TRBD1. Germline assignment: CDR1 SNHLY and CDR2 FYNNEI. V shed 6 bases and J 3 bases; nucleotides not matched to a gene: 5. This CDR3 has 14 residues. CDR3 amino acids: CASSEQGADYGYTF. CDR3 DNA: TGTGCCAGCAGCGAACAGGGGGCCGACTATGGCTACACCTTC.

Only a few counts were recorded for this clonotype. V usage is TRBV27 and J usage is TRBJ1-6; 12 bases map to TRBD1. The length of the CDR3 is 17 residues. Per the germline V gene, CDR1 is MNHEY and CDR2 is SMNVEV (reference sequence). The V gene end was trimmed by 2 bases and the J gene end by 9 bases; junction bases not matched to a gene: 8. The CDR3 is CASSLRGQGAVGSPLHF. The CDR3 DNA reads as TGTGCCAGCAGTTTACGGGGACAGGGGGCGGTTGGTTCACCCCTCCACTTT.

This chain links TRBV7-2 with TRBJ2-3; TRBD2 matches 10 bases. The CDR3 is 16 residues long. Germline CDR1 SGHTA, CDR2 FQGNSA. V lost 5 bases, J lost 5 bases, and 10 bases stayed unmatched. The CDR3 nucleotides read TGTGCCAGCAGCGCTAGCGGGGGATCCTATCGAGATACGCAGTATTTT. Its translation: CASSASGGSYRDTQYF.

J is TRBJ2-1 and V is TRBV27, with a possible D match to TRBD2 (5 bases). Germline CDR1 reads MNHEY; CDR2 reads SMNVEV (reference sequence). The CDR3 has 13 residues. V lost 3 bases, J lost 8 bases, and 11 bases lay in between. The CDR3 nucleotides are TGTGCCAGCAGTTTCCCCGCCGGGGATGAGCAGTTCTTC. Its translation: CASSFPAGDEQFF.

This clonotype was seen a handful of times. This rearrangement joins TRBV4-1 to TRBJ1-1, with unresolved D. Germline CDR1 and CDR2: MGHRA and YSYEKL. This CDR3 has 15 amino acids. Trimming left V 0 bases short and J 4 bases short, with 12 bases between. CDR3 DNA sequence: TGCGCCAGCAGCCAAGAAACCTTACCTGGCACTGAAGCTTTCTTT. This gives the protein CASSQETLPGTEAFF.

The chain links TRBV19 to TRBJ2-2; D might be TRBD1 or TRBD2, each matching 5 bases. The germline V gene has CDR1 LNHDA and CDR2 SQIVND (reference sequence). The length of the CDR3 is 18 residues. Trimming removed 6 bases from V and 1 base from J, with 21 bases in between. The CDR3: CASSKRGAWDGNTGELFF. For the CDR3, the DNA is TGTGCCAGTAGCAAGCGAGGGGCGTGGGATGGGAACACCGGGGAGCTGTTTTTT. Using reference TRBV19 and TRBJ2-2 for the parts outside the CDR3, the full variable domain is DGGITQSPKYLFRKEGQNVTLSCEQNLNHDAMYWYRQDPGQGLRLIYYSQIVNDFQKGDIAEGYSVSREKKESFPLTVTSAQKNPTAFYLCASSKRGAWDGNTGELFFGEGSRLTVL.

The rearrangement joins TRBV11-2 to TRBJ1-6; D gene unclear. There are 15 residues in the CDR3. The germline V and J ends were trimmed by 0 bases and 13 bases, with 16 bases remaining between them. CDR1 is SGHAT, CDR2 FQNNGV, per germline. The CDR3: CASSLDGEPPRPLHF. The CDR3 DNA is TGTGCCAGCAGCTTAGATGGGGAGCCCCCGCGGCCCCTCCACTTT.

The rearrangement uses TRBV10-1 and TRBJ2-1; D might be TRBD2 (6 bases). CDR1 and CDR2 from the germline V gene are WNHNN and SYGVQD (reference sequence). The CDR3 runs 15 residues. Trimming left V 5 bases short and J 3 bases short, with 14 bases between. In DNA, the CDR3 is TGCGCCAGCAGTCCGACTAGTTTGGGCTACAATGAGCAGTTCTTC. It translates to CASSPTSLGYNEQFF.

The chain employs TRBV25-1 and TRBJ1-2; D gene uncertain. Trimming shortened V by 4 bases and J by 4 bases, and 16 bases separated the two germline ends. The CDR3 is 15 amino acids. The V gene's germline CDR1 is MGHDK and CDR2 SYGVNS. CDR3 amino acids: CASSGPFASLYGYTF. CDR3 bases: TGTGCCAGCAGTGGACCCTTCGCCAGCCTCTATGGCTACACCTTC.

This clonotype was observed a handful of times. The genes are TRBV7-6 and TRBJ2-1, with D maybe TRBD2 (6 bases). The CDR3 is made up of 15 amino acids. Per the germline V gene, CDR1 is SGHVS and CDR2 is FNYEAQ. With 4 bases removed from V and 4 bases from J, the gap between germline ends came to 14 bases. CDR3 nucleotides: TGTGCCAGCAGCTCCCAGGACTATCTATACAATGAGCAGTTCTTC. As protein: CASSSQDYLYNEQFF.

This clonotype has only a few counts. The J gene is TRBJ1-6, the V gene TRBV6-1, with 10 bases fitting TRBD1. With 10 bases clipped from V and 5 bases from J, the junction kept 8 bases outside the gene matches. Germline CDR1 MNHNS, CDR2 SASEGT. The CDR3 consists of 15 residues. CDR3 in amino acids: CATCPTGGNNSPLHF. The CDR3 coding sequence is TGTGCCACCTGTCCGACAGGGGGCAATAATTCACCCCTCCACTTT.

CDR3 sequence reads: CASSLGGNTEAFF. The CDR3 DNA sequence: TGTGCCAGCAGCTTGGGTGGGAACACTGAAGCTTTCTTT. The V gene is TRBV5-8, the J gene TRBJ1-1; the D is unclear. Trimming shortened V by 0 bases and J by 1 base, and 4 bases separated the two germline ends. This CDR3 comprises 13 residues. In germline, CDR1 is SGHTS, CDR2 YDEGEE.

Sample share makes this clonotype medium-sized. For the CDR3, the DNA is TGTGCCAGCAGTCCCTCGGACATTGGTAATTCACCCCTCCACTTT. Its translation is CASSPSDIGNSPLHF. The chain recombines TRBV27 with TRBJ1-6, with D maybe TRBD1 (5 bases). V was cut by 5 bases and J by 6 bases, with 14 bases left in between. This CDR3 is built from 15 residues. From germline, CDR1 is MNHEY and CDR2 SMNVEV (reference sequence).

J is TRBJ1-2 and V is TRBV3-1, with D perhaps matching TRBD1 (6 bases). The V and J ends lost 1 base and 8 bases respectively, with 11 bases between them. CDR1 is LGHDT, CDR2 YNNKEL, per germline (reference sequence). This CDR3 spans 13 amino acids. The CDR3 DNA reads TGTGCCAGCAGCCAAGCACAGGGATCGGGCTACACCTTC. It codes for CASSQAQGSGYTF. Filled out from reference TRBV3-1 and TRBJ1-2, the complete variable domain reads DTAVSQTPKYLVTQMGNDKSIKCEQNLGHDTMYWYKQDSKKFLKIMFSYNNKELIINETVPNRFSPKSPDKAHLNLHINSLELGDSAVYFCASSQAQGSGYTFGSGTRLTVV.

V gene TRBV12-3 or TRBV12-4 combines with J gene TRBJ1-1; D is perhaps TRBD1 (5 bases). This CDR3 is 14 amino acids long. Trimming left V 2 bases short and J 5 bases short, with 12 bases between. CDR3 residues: CASSLSGPVTEAFF. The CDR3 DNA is TGTGCCAGCAGTTTATCGGGGCCGGTAACTGAAGCTTTCTTT.

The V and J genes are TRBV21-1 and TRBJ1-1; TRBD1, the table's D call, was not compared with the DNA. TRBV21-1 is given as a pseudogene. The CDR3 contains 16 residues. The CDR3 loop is CASSKGAGWQSTEAFF. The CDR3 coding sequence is TGTGCCAGCAGCAAGGGGGCAGGGTGGCAGAGCACTGAAGCTTTCTTT.

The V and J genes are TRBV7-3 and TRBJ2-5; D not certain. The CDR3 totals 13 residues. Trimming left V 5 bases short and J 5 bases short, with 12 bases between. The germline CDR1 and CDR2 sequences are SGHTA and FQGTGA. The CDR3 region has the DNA TGTGCCAGCAGCCCGGCGCGGTCGGAGACCCAGTACTTC. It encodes CASSPARSETQYF.